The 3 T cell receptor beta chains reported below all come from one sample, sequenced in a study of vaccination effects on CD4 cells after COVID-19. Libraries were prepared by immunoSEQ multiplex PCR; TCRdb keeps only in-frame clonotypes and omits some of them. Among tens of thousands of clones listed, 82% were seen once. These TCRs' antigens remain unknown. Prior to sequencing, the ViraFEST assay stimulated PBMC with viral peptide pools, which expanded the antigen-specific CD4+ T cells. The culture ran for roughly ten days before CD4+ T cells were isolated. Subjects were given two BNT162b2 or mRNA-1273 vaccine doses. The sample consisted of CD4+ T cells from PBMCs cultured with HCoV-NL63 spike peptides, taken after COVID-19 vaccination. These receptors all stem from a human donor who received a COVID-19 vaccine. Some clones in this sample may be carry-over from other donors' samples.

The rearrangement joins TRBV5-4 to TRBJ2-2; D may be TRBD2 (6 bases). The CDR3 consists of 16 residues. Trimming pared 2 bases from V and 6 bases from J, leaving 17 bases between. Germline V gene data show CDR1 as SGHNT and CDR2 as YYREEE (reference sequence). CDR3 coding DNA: TGTGCCAGCAGCTTCCGGCAGGGAGGTCTCGCCGGGGAGCTGTTTTTT. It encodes CASSFRQGGLAGELFF.

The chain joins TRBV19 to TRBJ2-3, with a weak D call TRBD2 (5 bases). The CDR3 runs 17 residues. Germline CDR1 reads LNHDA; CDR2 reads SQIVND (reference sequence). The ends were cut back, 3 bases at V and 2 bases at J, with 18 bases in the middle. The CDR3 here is CASSMTQAGRHTDTQYF. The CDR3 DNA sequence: TGTGCCAGTAGTATGACCCAGGCGGGCCGCCACACAGATACGCAGTATTTT.

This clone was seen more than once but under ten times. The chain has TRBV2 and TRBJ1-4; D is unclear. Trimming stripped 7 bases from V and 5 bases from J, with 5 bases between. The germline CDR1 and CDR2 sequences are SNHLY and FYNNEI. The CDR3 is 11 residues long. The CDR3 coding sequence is TGTGCCAGCAACGAGAATGAAAAACTGTTTTTT. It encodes CASNENEKLFF.